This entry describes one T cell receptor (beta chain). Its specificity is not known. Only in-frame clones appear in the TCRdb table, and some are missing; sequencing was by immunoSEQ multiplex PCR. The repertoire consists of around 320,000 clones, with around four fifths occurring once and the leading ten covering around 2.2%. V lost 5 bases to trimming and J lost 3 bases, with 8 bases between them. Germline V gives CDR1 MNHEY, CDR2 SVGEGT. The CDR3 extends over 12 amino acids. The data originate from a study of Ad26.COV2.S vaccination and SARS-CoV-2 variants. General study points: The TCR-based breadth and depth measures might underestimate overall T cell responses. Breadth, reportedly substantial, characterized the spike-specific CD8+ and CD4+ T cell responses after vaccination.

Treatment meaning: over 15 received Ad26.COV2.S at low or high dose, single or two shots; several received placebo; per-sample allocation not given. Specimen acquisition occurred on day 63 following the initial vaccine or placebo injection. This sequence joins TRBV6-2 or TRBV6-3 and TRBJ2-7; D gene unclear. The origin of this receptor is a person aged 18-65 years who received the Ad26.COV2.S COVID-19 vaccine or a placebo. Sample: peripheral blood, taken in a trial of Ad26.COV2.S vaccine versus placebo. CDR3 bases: TGTGCCAGCAGTAACAGTATCTACGAGCAGTACTTC. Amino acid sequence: CASSNSIYEQYF.